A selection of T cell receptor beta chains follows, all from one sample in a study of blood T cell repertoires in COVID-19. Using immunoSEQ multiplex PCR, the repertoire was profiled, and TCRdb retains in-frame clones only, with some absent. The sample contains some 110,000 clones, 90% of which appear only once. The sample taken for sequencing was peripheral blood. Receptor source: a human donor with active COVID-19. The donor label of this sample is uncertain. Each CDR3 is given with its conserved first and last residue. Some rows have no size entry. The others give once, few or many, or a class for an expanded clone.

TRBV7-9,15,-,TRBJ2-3,CASSYGLATADTQYF
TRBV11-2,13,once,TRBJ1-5,CASSLVDGQPQHF
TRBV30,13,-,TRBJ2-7,CACSVGGAYEQYF
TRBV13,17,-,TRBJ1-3,CASSRNAGQPSGNTIYF
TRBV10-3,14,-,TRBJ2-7,CAISGGGVTYEQYF
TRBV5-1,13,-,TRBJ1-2,CASRGTGRYGYTF
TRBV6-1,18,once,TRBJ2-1,CASSEAPWTSGGSNEQFF
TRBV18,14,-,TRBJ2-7,CASSPDRSTYEQYF
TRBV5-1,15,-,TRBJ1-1,CASRAGEGRGAEAFF
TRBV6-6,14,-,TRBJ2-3,CASSYRTGTDTQYF
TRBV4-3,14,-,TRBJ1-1,CASSQEYRATEAFF
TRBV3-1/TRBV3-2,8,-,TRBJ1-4,CASSRPDF
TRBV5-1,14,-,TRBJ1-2,CASSVKSGQPSYTF
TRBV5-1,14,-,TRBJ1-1,CASSLSSANTEAFF
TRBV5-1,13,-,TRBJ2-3,CASSFGRTDTQYF
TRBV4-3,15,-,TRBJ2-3,CASSQDRGGTDTQYF
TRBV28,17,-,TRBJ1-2,CASSFSEGSPGRYGYTF
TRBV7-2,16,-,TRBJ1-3,CASSLGQARVGNTIYF
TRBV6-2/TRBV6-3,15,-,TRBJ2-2,CASSYGGAHTGELFF
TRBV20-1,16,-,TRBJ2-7,CSASPPASGDSYEQYF
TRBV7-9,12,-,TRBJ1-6,CASSLRDSPLHF
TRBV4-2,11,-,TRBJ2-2,CASSPSGELFF
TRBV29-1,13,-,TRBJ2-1,CSVPRQDWNEQFF
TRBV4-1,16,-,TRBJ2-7,CASSQGRGGRTYEQYF